The next 26 T cell receptor beta chains were all read from a single sample in a study of cytomegalovirus exposure and HLA in healthy donors. In the PCR, 60 Vbeta and 13 Jbeta primers were used. Method: immunoSEQ multiplex PCR; TCRdb's copy keeps in-frame clones and lacks some. The sample has some 63,000 clones, about 80% seen once; the top ten hold under 2%. The sample was PBMCs. These receptors were taken from a human donor in good health.

This clone has just a few counts. The chain combines TRBV18 with TRBJ2-2, with D perhaps matching TRBD1 (6 bases). The V end lost 3 bases, the J end lost 1 base, and 6 bases lay between the germline ends. The V gene's germline CDR1 is KGHSH and CDR2 LQKENI. There are 14 residues in the CDR3. In DNA, the CDR3 is TGTGCCAGCTCACCGGGACAGAACACCGGGGAGCTGTTTTTT. This encodes CASSPGQNTGELFF.

This chain joins TRBV30 and TRBJ1-1, with a possible D match to TRBD1 (5 bases). V lost 0 bases and J lost 3, with 17 bases in between. This CDR3 spans 16 amino acids. CDR1 GTSNPN and CDR2 SVGIG come from the germline V gene (reference sequence). The CDR3 DNA is TGTGCCTGGAGTGTCGGCAGGTATCGGGGGGACACTGAAGCTTTCTTT. Amino acid sequence: CAWSVGRYRGDTEAFF.

J is TRBJ1-2 and V is TRBV4-3, with TRBD1 matching over 7 bases. J gave up 0 bases and V 2 bases, and 6 bases lay outside the gene matches. CDR1 and CDR2 (germline): LGHNA, YSLEER. The CDR3 loop spans 16 amino acids. The CDR3 DNA sequence: TGCGCCAGCAGCCAACAGACAGGGACTGCTAACTATGGCTACACCTTC. This translates into CASSQQTGTANYGYTF.

The chain couples TRBV4-2 to TRBJ1-2; 8 nucleotides agree with TRBD1. With V trimmed by 2 bases and J by 4 bases, 12 bases remained unmatched. Germline V lookup: CDR1 LGHNA, CDR2 YNFKEQ. The CDR3 spans 17 residues. CDR3 sequence reads: CASSQPPPGGAGYGYTF. As DNA, the CDR3 is TGTGCCAGCAGCCAACCGCCACCAGGGGGCGCCGGCTATGGCTACACCTTC.

This rearrangement joins TRBV11-2 to TRBJ2-5, with 9 positions matching TRBD1. The CDR3 is made up of 16 amino acids. Germline loops: CDR1 SGHAT, CDR2 FQNNGV. V was clipped by 2 bases and J by 5 bases; unmatched bases: 9. The CDR3 region has the DNA TGTGCCAGCAGCTTACCCCGACCGGACAGGGGTGAGACCCAGTACTTC. Protein product: CASSLPRPDRGETQYF.

This clone was counted a single time. The J gene is TRBJ2-7, the V gene TRBV2, with 7 bases fitting TRBD2. V shed 7 bases, J shed 0 bases, and the junction held 6 bases outside the gene matches. The CDR3 extends over 14 amino acids. Germline values: CDR1 SNHLY, CDR2 FYNNEI. CDR3 DNA: TGTGCCAGCACTCGGGAGGACTACTCCTACGAGCAGTACTTC. Translating gives CASTREDYSYEQYF.

The chain is built from TRBV30 and TRBJ2-6, with D maybe TRBD2 (5 bases). Trimming cost V 1 base and J 2 bases, with 12 bases left between them. In germline, CDR1 is GTSNPN, CDR2 SVGIG (reference sequence). This CDR3 has 16 residues. Here the CDR3 DNA reads TGTGCCTGGAGTGACCCGGGAATCACTGGGGCCAACGTCCTGACTTTC. The encoded protein is CAWSDPGITGANVLTF. The whole variable domain, filled in from reference TRBV30 and TRBJ2-6, reads SQTIHQWPATLVQPVGSPLSLECTVEGTSNPNLYWYRQAAGRGLQLLFYSVGIGQISSEVPQNLSASRPQDRQFILSSKKLLLSDSGFYLCAWSDPGITGANVLTFGAGSRLTVL.

In DNA, the CDR3 is TGTGCCACCAGCAGAGATAAACAGCCGAACACTGAAGCTTTCTTT. It translates to CATSRDKQPNTEAFF. This chain joins TRBV15 and TRBJ1-1; D not resolved. V was pared by 0 bases and J by 1 base, with 9 bases between. The CDR3 runs 15 residues. Germline loops: CDR1 LNHNV, CDR2 YYDKDF (reference sequence).

The rearrangement links TRBV28 to TRBJ1-2, with D possibly matching TRBD1 (5 bases). CDR3 size: 13 residues. In germline, CDR1 is MDHEN, CDR2 SYDVKM. The V end lost 3 bases, the J end lost 8 bases, and 13 bases lay between the germline ends. The DNA of the CDR3 is TGTGCCAGCAGTTTTGGGGGAGGTAGGGGCTACACCTTC. Amino acids: CASSFGGGRGYTF.

This chain joins TRBV7-9 and TRBJ2-5; 7 nucleotides line up with TRBD2. CDR3 length equals 15 residues. V shed 1 base, J shed 3 bases, and the junction held 5 bases outside the gene matches. In germline, CDR1 is SEHNR, CDR2 FQNEAQ (reference sequence). The CDR3 nucleotides are TGTGCCAGCAGCTTAGTGGGCAGCGGGGAAGAGACCCAGTACTTC. Protein product: CASSLVGSGEETQYF.

This chain uses TRBV19 with TRBJ1-2; TRBD1 might be the D (6 bases). There are 15 residues in the CDR3. V lost 5 bases to trimming and J lost 6 bases, with 19 bases between them. CDR1 and CDR2 from the germline V gene are LNHDA and SQIVND (reference sequence). As DNA, the CDR3 is TGTGCCAGTAGTGCAGACAGGATGTCCTTGGATGGCTACACCTTC. It encodes CASSADRMSLDGYTF.

CDR3 nucleotides: TGTGCCAGCAGCTTGGGTCTAGGGGTCCTAGAGACCCAGTACTTC. Its protein is CASSLGLGVLETQYF. The genes are TRBV5-6 and TRBJ2-5; D possibly corresponds to TRBD1 (5 bases). The germline V gene has CDR1 SGHDT and CDR2 YYEEEE. This CDR3 is built from 15 residues. V dropped 0 bases and J dropped 4 bases, with 13 bases sitting between them.

For the CDR3, the DNA is TGTGCCAGCAGTGAATACAGGGGGATGAACACTGAAGCTTTCTTT. Its protein product is CASSEYRGMNTEAFF. The V call is TRBV6-1, the J call TRBJ1-1, with TRBD1 identical over 8 bases. Per germline, CDR1 MNHNS and CDR2 SASEGT. This CDR3 contains 15 residues. J gave up 0 bases and V 2 bases, and 2 bases lay outside the gene matches.

This chain uses TRBV29-1 with TRBJ2-1; TRBD1 agrees at 10 bases. Germline V gene data show CDR1 as SQVTM and CDR2 as ANQGSEA. CDR3 length equals 16 residues. With V trimmed by 4 bases and J by 0 bases, 6 bases remained unmatched. CDR3: CSVGGQGESSYNEQFF. CDR3 bases: TGCAGCGTTGGTGGACAGGGGGAGAGCTCCTACAATGAGCAGTTCTTC.

Only one count was recorded for this clone. The CDR3 reads CASNKLAGGGTDTQYF. CDR3 bases: TGTGCCAGCAACAAACTAGCGGGAGGAGGCACAGATACGCAGTATTTT. This chain connects TRBV2 to TRBJ2-3; TRBD2 aligns across 12 bases. The CDR3 sequence is 16 residues long. In germline, CDR1 is SNHLY, CDR2 FYNNEI. Trimming removed 7 bases from V and 1 base from J; junction bases left unmatched: 6.

The V gene is TRBV6-5, the J gene TRBJ1-4; no reliable D call. The germline V and J ends were trimmed by 6 bases and 5 bases, with 16 bases remaining between them. Germline lookup yields CDR1 MNHEY and CDR2 SVGAGI. The CDR3 length is 15 residues. The CDR3 nucleotides read TGTGCCAGCAGCCCACCCGGGGTGAGGAATGAAAAACTGTTTTTT. Translation gives CASSPPGVRNEKLFF.

The genes are TRBV7-2 and TRBJ2-7; a possible D gene is TRBD2 (6 bases). CDR1 is SGHTA, CDR2 FQGNSA, per germline. This CDR3 comprises 14 residues. Deletions cut 5 bases from V and 2 bases from J, with 13 bases between. CDR3 amino acids: CASSPGTHPYEQYF. Written as DNA, the CDR3 is TGTGCCAGCAGCCCCGGGACTCACCCCTACGAGCAGTACTTC.

This chain links TRBV19 with TRBJ2-3, with D possibly matching TRBD2 (6 bases). V was trimmed by 10 bases and J by 6 bases, leaving 20 bases between them. This CDR3 has 14 amino acids. Looked up from germline, CDR1 is LNHDA and CDR2 is SQIVND (reference sequence). The CDR3 sequence is CATRPSEDRDTQYF. The DNA of the CDR3 is TGTGCCACGAGGCCTAGCGAAGATCGGGATACGCAGTATTTT.

The CDR3 loop reads CASSLTSYEQYF. In DNA form, the CDR3 reads TGCGCCAGCAGCCTAACCTCCTACGAGCAGTACTTC. The chain recombines TRBV5-1 with TRBJ2-7; D uncertain. The CDR3 is 12 amino acids. Trimming pared 4 bases from V and 0 bases from J, leaving 5 bases between. Germline CDR1 SGHRS, CDR2 YFSETQ.

The rearrangement uses TRBV7-2 and TRBJ1-2; 9 bases are shared with TRBD1. The V and J ends lost 5 bases and 5 bases, in that order; junction bases with no gene match: 3. The CDR3 contains 13 residues. Germline loops: CDR1 SGHTA, CDR2 FQGNSA. The CDR3: CASSSGQGYGYTF. CDR3 nucleotide sequence: TGTGCCAGCAGCAGCGGACAGGGGTATGGCTACACCTTC.

This rearrangement joins TRBV29-1 to TRBJ2-3; 8 positions agree with TRBD1. The CDR3 has 13 residues. V was pared by 3 bases and J by 6 bases, with 5 bases of the junction left unmatched. CDR1 is SQVTM and CDR2 is ANQGSEA in the germline V gene. CDR3 loop: CSVEDRAKDTQYF. DNA of the CDR3: TGCAGCGTTGAGGACAGGGCGAAGGATACGCAGTATTTT.

The chain combines TRBV18 with TRBJ2-1, with a tentative D call TRBD2 (6 bases). From germline, CDR1 is KGHSH and CDR2 LQKENI. V was shortened by 2 bases and J by 4 bases, with 15 bases between the two germline ends. There are 16 residues in the CDR3. In DNA form, the CDR3 reads TGTGCCAGCTCACCATTCACGGGAGACTCATACAATGAGCAGTTCTTC. Translation gives CASSPFTGDSYNEQFF.

The V call is TRBV28, the J call TRBJ2-3; 12 nucleotides line up with TRBD2. CDR1 is MDHEN and CDR2 is SYDVKM in the germline V gene. With V trimmed by 4 bases and J by 3 bases, 14 bases remained unmatched. CDR3 length: 19 residues. In nucleotides, the CDR3 is TGTGCCAGCAGTTCTGGTATCGGACTAGCGGGATACCGGACAGATACGCAGTATTTT. It specifies CASSSGIGLAGYRTDTQYF.

This clone was counted a single time. The genes are TRBV7-2 and TRBJ2-6; 8 nucleotides match TRBD2. From germline, CDR1 is SGHTA and CDR2 FQGNSA. This CDR3 is built from 16 residues. The trim removed 6 bases at V and 1 base at J, leaving 5 bases unmatched. The CDR3 loop is CASSLGGASGANVLTF. The CDR3 DNA reads as TGTGCCAGCAGTCTCGGGGGGGCATCTGGGGCCAACGTCCTGACTTTC.

V gene TRBV4-2 combines with J gene TRBJ2-7, with 10 bases lining up with TRBD2. The CDR3 runs to 15 residues. Germline CDR1 reads LGHNA; CDR2 reads YNFKEQ. Trimming cost V 1 base and J 0 bases; bases outside gene matches: 0. The CDR3 reads CASSQGLAGSYEQYF. The CDR3 region has the DNA TGTGCCAGCAGCCAAGGACTAGCGGGCTCCTACGAGCAGTACTTC.

The V and J genes are TRBV5-6 and TRBJ2-7; 11 bases map to TRBD2. The J segment lost 3 bases and the V segment lost 5 bases, leaving 4 bases of the junction unmatched. Germline values: CDR1 SGHDT, CDR2 YYEEEE. This CDR3 is built from 14 residues. CDR3: CASSRLAGSYEQYF. The DNA for the CDR3 is TGTGCCAGCAGTAGACTAGCGGGAAGCTACGAGCAGTACTTC.